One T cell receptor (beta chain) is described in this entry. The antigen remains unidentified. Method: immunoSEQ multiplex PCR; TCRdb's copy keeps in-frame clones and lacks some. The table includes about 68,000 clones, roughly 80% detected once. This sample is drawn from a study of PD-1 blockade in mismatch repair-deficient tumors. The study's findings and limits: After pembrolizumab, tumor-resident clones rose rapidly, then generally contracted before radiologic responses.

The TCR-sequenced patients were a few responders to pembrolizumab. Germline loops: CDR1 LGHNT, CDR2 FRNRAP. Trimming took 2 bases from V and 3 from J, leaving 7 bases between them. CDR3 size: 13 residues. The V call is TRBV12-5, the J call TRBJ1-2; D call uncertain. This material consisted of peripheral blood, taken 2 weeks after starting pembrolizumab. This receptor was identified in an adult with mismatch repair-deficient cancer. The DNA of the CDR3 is TGTGCTAGTGGTTTGAACGGGGACTATGGCTACACCTTC. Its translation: CASGLNGDYGYTF.